These 20 T cell receptor beta chains came from one sample sequenced in a study of CD8+ T cells in alopecia areata. As for treatment: oral pan-JAK inhibitor, 5-10 mg twice daily. Once RNA had been extracted, it was reverse transcribed into cDNA to act as the sequencing template. Some clones are missing from TCRdb's copy, which holds only in-frame ones; the method was immunoSEQ multiplex PCR. The sample lists roughly 210,000 clones, roughly two fifths seen once, with about 2.6% in the top ten. The material sequenced was CD4+ T cells sorted from blood, taken at roughly week 36, from a patient treated with tofacitinib. The receptors were sampled from a human donor with alopecia areata.

This chain links TRBV28 with TRBJ2-7; TRBD1 might be the D (5 bases). The CDR3 is 13 amino acids. V lost 8 bases to trimming and J lost 0 bases, with 11 bases between them. CDR1 and CDR2 from the germline V gene are MDHEN and SYDVKM. The CDR3 DNA reads as TGTGCCAGCTCCCAGGGAAGCTCCTACGAGCAGTACTTC. Protein sequence: CASSQGSSYEQYF.

Only a few counts were recorded for this clone. No DNA is shown, since the ends of the CDR3 on it are uncertain; the CDR3 is the one TCRdb lists. J is TRBJ2-7 and V is TRBV2; TRBD2 reflects the table's D call only, with no check against the DNA. Germline loops: CDR1 SNHLY, CDR2 FYNNEI. The CDR3 length is 11 residues, termini included. The CDR3 region is CASSGTDFRGF.

This clone came up a few times. The J gene is TRBJ2-7, the V gene TRBV29-1; 7 nucleotides line up with TRBD2. The V segment lost 3 bases and the J segment 7 bases; nucleotides outside the gene matches: 6. The CDR3 length is 12 residues. Per the germline V gene, CDR1 is SQVTM and CDR2 is ANQGSEA. The CDR3 DNA is TGCAGCGTTGATAAACCTAGCGGAGAGCAGTACTTC. It encodes CSVDKPSGEQYF.

The rearrangement joins TRBV4-1 to TRBJ2-7; D could derive from TRBD1 or TRBD2 (5 bases each). CDR3 length: 17 amino acids. The germline V gene has CDR1 MGHRA and CDR2 YSYEKL. Trimming shortened V by 0 bases and J by 0 bases, and 15 bases separated the two germline ends. CDR3 amino acids: CASSQDPVGPGSYEQYF. CDR3 bases: TGCGCCAGCAGCCAAGATCCGGTGGGACCTGGCTCCTACGAGCAGTACTTC.

The rearrangement links TRBV30 to TRBJ1-5, with D unresolved. The germline V gene has CDR1 GTSNPN and CDR2 SVGIG (reference sequence). V was clipped by 3 bases and J by 0 bases, with 15 bases between them. There are 16 residues in the CDR3. CDR3 sequence reads: CAWSADLVPSNQPQHF. CDR3 sequence (DNA): TGTGCCTGGAGCGCAGACCTCGTCCCTAGCAATCAGCCCCAGCATTTT.

As concerns this clone: A much larger clone sits a single nucleotide away, making a read error possible. V usage is TRBV6-6 and J usage is TRBJ2-7; D is ambiguous. The CDR3 has 13 amino acids. Germline CDR1 is MNHNY and CDR2 is SVGAGI (reference sequence). CDR3 residues: CVSSYPPRDEQYF. The CDR3 region has the DNA TGTGTCAGCAGTTACCCCCCTAGGGACGAGCAGTACTTC.

The chain links TRBV27 to TRBJ1-1; 12 nucleotides match TRBD1. Germline values: CDR1 MNHEY, CDR2 SMNVEV (reference sequence). The CDR3 is 15 residues long. The ends lost 4 bases at V and 3 bases at J; junction bases unmatched: 3. CDR3 amino acids: CASSSRDRGHTEAFF. As DNA, the CDR3 is TGTGCCAGCAGTTCCCGGGACAGGGGGCACACTGAAGCTTTCTTT.

V is TRBV19 and J is TRBJ2-7; D possibly uses TRBD1 or TRBD2 (5 bases each). Per the germline V gene, CDR1 is LNHDA and CDR2 is SQIVND (reference sequence). The CDR3 is made up of 13 amino acids. Trimming stripped 10 bases from V and 4 bases from J, with 17 bases between. The CDR3 here is CATRDHYMYEQYF. The CDR3 region has the DNA TGTGCCACCCGGGACCACTATATGTACGAGCAGTACTTC.

As DNA, the CDR3 is TGTGCCAGCAGCCAGGATTCCGGGGCTGGAAACACCATATATTTT. This codes for CASSQDSGAGNTIYF. The rearrangement uses TRBV4-2 and TRBJ1-3, with D unclear. Germline loops: CDR1 LGHNA, CDR2 YNFKEQ. Deletions cut 3 bases from V and 2 bases from J, with 11 bases between. The CDR3 length is 15 residues.

The V call is TRBV6-1, the J call TRBJ1-1, with D perhaps matching TRBD1 (6 bases). Per germline, CDR1 MNHNS and CDR2 SASEGT. V was shortened by 1 base and J by 1 base, with 13 bases between the two germline ends. This CDR3 spans 16 amino acids. The CDR3 protein is CASSEVRGLKNTEAFF. The DNA for the CDR3 is TGTGCCAGCAGTGAAGTCCGGGGGCTGAAGAACACTGAAGCTTTCTTT.

The CDR3 here is CSEGAQYF. The CDR3 nucleotides read TGCAGTGAGGGGGCCCAGTACTTC. The gene calls are TRBV20-1 and TRBJ2-5; possibly TRBD1 for D (6 bases). V lost 7 bases to trimming and J lost 9 bases, with 6 bases between them. Germline assignment: CDR1 DFQATT and CDR2 SNEGSKA (reference sequence). This CDR3 has 8 residues.

Notes on this clone: Other DNA sequences in the same sample also yield this CDR3. The chain is built from TRBV7-2 and TRBJ2-2; D not resolved. V lost 3 bases and J lost 1, with 6 bases in between. The germline V gene has CDR1 SGHTA and CDR2 FQGNSA. The CDR3 spans 14 residues. CDR3 sequence: CASSFGQNTGELFF. Written as DNA, the CDR3 is TGTGCCAGCAGCTTTGGGCAGAACACCGGGGAGCTGTTTTTT.

The sample holds a few counts of this clone. V gene TRBV7-9 combines with J gene TRBJ1-1; D is uncertain. Germline assignment: CDR1 SEHNR and CDR2 FQNEAQ (reference sequence). This CDR3 spans 11 amino acids. V was clipped by 6 bases and J by 5 bases, with 7 bases between them. The CDR3 reads CASRVRTEAFF. The CDR3 coding sequence is TGTGCCAGCAGGGTTCGTACTGAAGCTTTCTTT.

The gene calls are TRBV27 and TRBJ2-4; 9 nucleotides align to TRBD2. The ends lost 2 bases at V and 3 bases at J; junction bases unmatched: 2. This CDR3 spans 15 amino acids. Germline-derived CDR1 and CDR2 are MNHEY and SMNVEV (reference sequence). DNA for the CDR3: TGTGCCAGCAGTTTACAACTAGCGGGCAAAAACATTCAGTACTTC. Translated, it gives CASSLQLAGKNIQYF.

The rearrangement links TRBV30 to TRBJ2-7; a possible D gene is TRBD2 (6 bases). V lost 2 bases and J 3 bases, leaving 11 bases between the germline ends. The CDR3 has 13 residues. Germline CDR1 and CDR2: GTSNPN and SVGIG (reference sequence). The CDR3, as DNA: TGTGCCTGGAGTATTTCCGGGGGCTACGAGCAGTACTTC. Its translation is CAWSISGGYEQYF.

This chain joins TRBV6-5 and TRBJ2-7; 11 nucleotides align to TRBD1. V lost 2 bases to trimming and J lost 6 bases; unmatched junction nucleotides: 6. The CDR3 runs to 15 residues. The germline V gene encodes CDR1 MNHEY and CDR2 SVGAGI. The CDR3 reads CASSYGQGAMSEQYF. CDR3 DNA: TGTGCCAGCAGTTACGGACAGGGGGCAATGAGCGAGCAGTACTTC.

This clone has a handful of counts. This rearrangement joins TRBV29-1 to TRBJ1-2; 9 bases align to TRBD1. V lost 7 bases to trimming and J lost 4 bases; unmatched junction nucleotides: 7. The CDR3 runs to 13 residues. Germline-derived CDR1 and CDR2 are SQVTM and ANQGSEA. The DNA of the CDR3 is TGCAGCGCTACGGGACAGGGCATCTATGGCTACACCTTC. Its translation: CSATGQGIYGYTF.

This clone turned up a few times. This chain links TRBV7-2 with TRBJ1-5; D uncertain. Germline V gene data show CDR1 as SGHTA and CDR2 as FQGNSA. This CDR3 has 14 residues. The V gene lost 3 bases and the J gene lost 0 bases, with 6 bases spanning the gap. CDR3 loop: CASSFRPSNQPQHF. CDR3 DNA: TGTGCCAGCAGCTTTCGGCCTAGCAATCAGCCCCAGCATTTT.

The chain carries TRBV9 and TRBJ1-3, with D possibly TRBD1 on 5 matching bases. Germline CDR1 is SGDLS and CDR2 is YYNGEE. The CDR3 has 14 amino acids. Trimming removed 0 bases at V and 4 bases at J, with 8 bases between. CDR3 coding DNA: TGTGCCAGCAGCGTAGGGGGGGACGGAAACACCATATATTTT. It is translated as CASSVGGDGNTIYF. The full variable domain, completed using reference TRBV9 and TRBJ1-3, is DSGVTQTPKHLITATGQRVTLRCSPRSGDLSVYWYQQSLDQGLQFLIQYYNGEERAKGNILERFSAQQFPDLHSELNLSSLELGDSALYFCASSVGGDGNTIYFGEGSWLTVV.

The genes are TRBV5-6 and TRBJ1-2; weak D call: TRBD1 (5 bases). V lost 2 bases and J 6 bases, leaving 11 bases between the germline ends. Germline assignment: CDR1 SGHDT and CDR2 YYEEEE. The CDR3 extends over 13 amino acids. As DNA, the CDR3 is TGTGCCAGCAGCTTAGAGGGGTTTAATGGCTACACCTTC. The encoded protein is CASSLEGFNGYTF.